The 22 T cell receptor beta chains given below trace back to one sample, sequenced in a study of blood T cell repertoires in COVID-19. Using immunoSEQ multiplex PCR, the repertoire was profiled, and TCRdb retains in-frame clones only, with some absent. The table has under 250,000 clones, roughly 85% seen once; the top ten hold 11%. The sequenced sample was PBMCs or T cells enriched from blood (not recorded which). The receptors were sampled from a man between 25 and 39 years old who had recovered from COVID-19.

The chain combines TRBV6-1 with TRBJ2-7, with 10 bases that match TRBD1. With 2 bases clipped from V and 4 bases from J, the junction kept 5 bases outside the gene matches. Germline CDR1 and CDR2: MNHNS and SASEGT. CDR3 size: 15 residues. CDR3 in amino acids: CASSELGQGGYEQYF. CDR3 coding DNA: TGTGCCAGCAGTGAACTAGGACAGGGGGGGTACGAGCAGTACTTC.

This clone was counted once. Written as DNA, the CDR3 is TGTGCCAGCAGCTGGTCTAGTGCAGATACGCAGTATTTT. It specifies CASSWSSADTQYF. The chain links TRBV3-1 (or the pseudogene TRBV3-2) to TRBJ2-3; no clear D gene. The CDR3 totals 13 residues. Germline CDR1 reads LGHDT; CDR2 reads YNNKEL (reference sequence). Trimming pared 5 bases from V and 4 bases from J, leaving 10 bases between.

The chain has TRBV20-1 and TRBJ2-1; TRBD2 aligns across 8 bases. Losses at the gene ends were 2 bases for V and 9 bases for J; bases not matched to a gene: 0. Per germline, CDR1 DFQATT and CDR2 SNEGSKA (reference sequence). The CDR3 runs 11 residues. CDR3 DNA sequence: TGCAGTGCTAGACGGGGGGGTGAGCAGTTCTTC. As protein: CSARRGGEQFF.

The rearrangement uses TRBV7-9 and TRBJ2-4; TRBD1 agrees at 7 bases. The CDR3 runs 15 residues. V lost 5 bases, J lost 0 bases, and 4 bases stayed unmatched. Germline loops: CDR1 SEHNR, CDR2 FQNEAQ (reference sequence). The DNA of the CDR3 is TGTGCCAGCAGCCCGGGACAGCTAGCCAAAAACATTCAGTACTTC. Protein: CASSPGQLAKNIQYF.

V usage is TRBV11-2 and J usage is TRBJ2-1, with 7 bases matching TRBD2. Germline CDR1 and CDR2: SGHAT and FQNNGV. CDR3 size: 15 residues. Trimming removed 5 bases from V and 5 bases from J; junction bases left unmatched: 9. CDR3 nucleotides: TGTGCCAGCAGCCGTAAACCACTAGCGAACAATGAGCAGTTCTTC. Translation gives CASSRKPLANNEQFF.

V usage is TRBV5-1 and J usage is TRBJ2-5; 7 bases line up with TRBD1. CDR1 is SGHRS and CDR2 is YFSETQ in the germline V gene. There are 15 residues in the CDR3. V gave up 4 bases and J gave up 5 bases; unmatched junction bases: 11. This chain's CDR3 is CASSTQGQPYETQYF. The CDR3 nucleotides read TGCGCCAGCAGCACCCAGGGACAGCCCTATGAGACCCAGTACTTC.

The sample holds one count of this clone. The rearrangement joins TRBV3-1 (or the pseudogene TRBV3-2) to TRBJ1-2; D ambiguous. The germline CDR1 and CDR2 sequences are LGHDT and YNNKEL (reference sequence). This CDR3 comprises 15 residues. V was trimmed by 0 bases and J by 5 bases, leaving 13 bases between them. This CDR3 is CASSQDGQLVYGYTF. In DNA, the CDR3 is TGTGCCAGCAGCCAAGATGGGCAATTGGTTTATGGCTACACCTTC.

The V call is TRBV12-2, the J call TRBJ2-7; the D call in the table, TRBD1, was not verified against the DNA. TRBV12-2 is assigned pseudogene status. The CDR3 length is 16 residues. CDR3 nucleotides: TGTGCAAGTCGACGTCCATCTCCGGGACATTGCTACGAGCAGTACTTC. This codes for CASRRPSPGHCYEQYF.

The genes are TRBV27 and TRBJ2-5, with D possibly matching TRBD1 (5 bases). Trimming left V 0 bases short and J 4 bases short, with 12 bases between. The CDR3 is 15 amino acids. Germline V lookup: CDR1 MNHEY, CDR2 SMNVEV (reference sequence). Written as DNA, the CDR3 is TGTGCCAGCAGTTTATCCCGACAGAAGGGAGAGACCCAGTACTTC. It yields the protein CASSLSRQKGETQYF.

This sequence joins TRBV30 and TRBJ2-7; a weak D match, TRBD2 (5 bases). Germline CDR1 GTSNPN, CDR2 SVGIG (reference sequence). CDR3 length: 14 residues. V shed 0 bases and J shed 9 bases, with 18 bases lying between them. CDR3 coding DNA: TGTGCCTGGAGTGTACTCTGGAGCGGCGGCCCGCAGTACTTC. Encoded protein: CAWSVLWSGGPQYF. The complete variable domain, with remaining parts taken from reference TRBV30 and TRBJ2-7, reads SQTIHQWPATLVQPVGSPLSLECTVEGTSNPNLYWYRQAAGRGLQLLFYSVGIGQISSEVPQNLSASRPQDRQFILSSKKLLLSDSGFYLCAWSVLWSGGPQYFGPGTRLTVT.

The gene calls are TRBV2 and TRBJ2-3, with D perhaps TRBD2 (5 bases). The CDR3 runs to 15 residues. V was cut by 6 bases and J by 0 bases, with 13 bases left in between. CDR1 is SNHLY, CDR2 FYNNEI, per germline. The CDR3 protein is CASRKSGTSTDTQYF. Written as DNA, the CDR3 is TGTGCCAGCAGGAAAAGCGGCACTAGCACAGATACGCAGTATTTT.

Notes on this clone: This sample also contains other DNA sequences that code for the same CDR3. The rearrangement joins TRBV18 to TRBJ2-1, with D perhaps TRBD2 (7 bases). CDR1 KGHSH and CDR2 LQKENI come from the germline V gene. CDR3 length equals 16 residues. The V end lost 0 bases, the J end lost 6 bases, and 15 bases lay between the germline ends. This CDR3 is CASSPPTGLAGNEQFF. The CDR3 DNA reads TGTGCCAGCTCACCACCAACAGGGTTAGCGGGCAATGAGCAGTTCTTC.

This sequence joins TRBV18 and TRBJ1-1; D is uncertain. Germline V gene lookup returns CDR1 KGHSH and CDR2 LQKENI. The CDR3 loop spans 12 amino acids. Trimming took 3 bases from V and 7 from J, leaving 9 bases between them. CDR3 bases: TGTGCCAGCTCACCGAATCGGGGTGAAGCTTTCTTT. Translating it yields CASSPNRGEAFF.

A word on this clone: One junction end does not reproduce the germline sequence, and a read error may be involved. The chain has TRBV30 and TRBJ1-2, with 8 nucleotides matching TRBD1. There are 13 residues in the CDR3. Germline V gene lookup returns CDR1 GTSNPN and CDR2 SVGIG (reference sequence). CDR3 DNA sequence: TGTGCCTGGAGTGTCCGACAGGGGACCGCCCCCGCCTTC. Its protein product is CAWSVRQGTAPAF. Filled out from reference TRBV30 and TRBJ1-2, the complete variable domain reads SQTIHQWPATLVQPVGSPLSLECTVEGTSNPNLYWYRQAAGRGLQLLFYSVGIGQISSEVPQNLSASRPQDRQFILSSKKLLLSDSGFYLCAWSVRQGTAPAFGSGTRLTVV.

This clone was seen only a few times. This chain connects TRBV19 to TRBJ1-5, with 7 positions matching TRBD1. The CDR3 contains 19 residues. Looked up from germline, CDR1 is LNHDA and CDR2 is SQIVND (reference sequence). Trimming at V came to 5 bases and at J to 1 base, leaving 17 bases not matched to a gene. In DNA, the CDR3 is TGTGCCAGTAGTCCCCCTGCAGGGGGAGTCGCGCTAAGCAATCAGCCCCAGCATTTT. Protein product: CASSPPAGGVALSNQPQHF.

The chain combines TRBV18 with TRBJ1-3; a weak D match, TRBD1 (5 bases). Germline CDR1 is KGHSH and CDR2 is LQKENI. The CDR3 sequence is 15 residues long. V was shortened by 0 bases and J by 4 bases, with 10 bases between the two germline ends. CDR3 protein: CASSPPGLGGNTIYF. The CDR3 nucleotides read TGTGCCAGCTCACCACCGGGACTTGGGGGAAACACCATATATTTT.

The chain uses TRBV20-1 and TRBJ2-5; D gene unclear. The CDR3 length is 10 residues. Germline CDR1 and CDR2: DFQATT and SNEGSKA (reference sequence). V lost 3 bases and J 5 bases, leaving 4 bases between the germline ends. The CDR3 DNA is TGCAGTGCTAGTCTTGAGACCCAGTACTTC. Amino acid sequence: CSASLETQYF.

Only a few counts were recorded for this clone. The genes are TRBV19 and TRBJ1-1; D not resolved. The germline V gene has CDR1 LNHDA and CDR2 SQIVND (reference sequence). The V gene lost 7 bases and the J gene lost 2 bases, with 17 bases spanning the gap. The CDR3 contains 15 residues. CDR3: CASNSFVDSNTEAFF. CDR3 bases: TGTGCCAGTAATAGTTTCGTGGATAGCAACACTGAAGCTTTCTTT.

The chain couples TRBV6-6 to TRBJ2-7; the match to TRBD1 covers 11 bases. The V segment lost 4 bases and the J segment 1 base; nucleotides outside the gene matches: 3. Germline V gene data show CDR1 as MNHNY and CDR2 as SVGAGI (reference sequence). This CDR3 comprises 15 residues. The CDR3 DNA reads as TGTGCCAGCAGTTTGGGACAGGGGGGTTCCTACGAGCAGTACTTC. Translated, it gives CASSLGQGGSYEQYF.

The rearrangement uses TRBV7-2 and TRBJ1-2; 11 bases align to TRBD1. J gave up 7 bases and V 3 bases, and 13 bases lay outside the gene matches. Germline V lookup: CDR1 SGHTA, CDR2 FQGNSA. The CDR3 totals 17 residues. DNA for the CDR3: TGTGCCAGCAGCTTTTACTCCGGGACAGGGGGGGTCCGTGGCTACACCTTC. Encoded protein: CASSFYSGTGGVRGYTF.

The chain combines TRBV30 with TRBJ2-2; D unresolved. Germline V gene data show CDR1 as GTSNPN and CDR2 as SVGIG (reference sequence). V dropped 2 bases and J dropped 3 bases, with 4 bases sitting between them. This CDR3 has 12 residues. CDR3 in amino acids: CAWSTDTGELFF. For the CDR3, the DNA is TGTGCCTGGAGTACGGACACCGGGGAGCTGTTTTTT.

This sequence joins TRBV18 and TRBJ2-1, with a weak D call TRBD2 (5 bases). V was pared by 3 bases and J by 12 bases, with 12 bases between. In germline, CDR1 is KGHSH, CDR2 LQKENI. This CDR3 comprises 12 residues. CDR3 DNA: TGTGCCAGCTCACCCAGCGGCCGTCCGCAGTTCTTC. Amino acids: CASSPSGRPQFF.